One and the same sample provided the 17 T cell receptor beta chains below, sequenced in a study of blood T cell repertoires in COVID-19. The repertoire was sequenced with immunoSEQ multiplex PCR; TCRdb's copy has only in-frame clones and lacks some. The data contain roughly 81,000 clones, around 88% of them singletons. The source material was peripheral blood. The receptors shown here come from a man aged 30-40 years with acute or convalescent COVID-19.

The chain employs TRBV6-2 or TRBV6-3 and TRBJ2-3; TRBD2 matches at 7 bases. This CDR3 has 16 residues. V lost 3 bases and J lost 1; bases outside the gene matches: 7. CDR1 and CDR2 from the germline V gene are MNHEY and SVGEGT. CDR3 sequence: CASSYGLAVRTDTQYF. The CDR3 DNA follows: TGTGCCAGCAGTTATGGGCTAGCGGTACGCACAGATACGCAGTATTTT.

The rearrangement joins TRBV30 to TRBJ2-1; TRBD2 might be the D (5 bases). Per germline, CDR1 GTSNPN and CDR2 SVGIG (reference sequence). The V and J ends lost 2 bases and 8 bases respectively, with 10 bases between them. The CDR3 consists of 12 residues. Here the CDR3 DNA reads TGTGCCTGGAGTAGGACGCGGGATGAGCAGTTCTTC. Protein sequence: CAWSRTRDEQFF.

The chain has TRBV6-6 and TRBJ1-1, with D perhaps matching TRBD1 (5 bases). The germline V gene encodes CDR1 MNHNY and CDR2 SVGAGI (reference sequence). V was pared by 5 bases and J by 1 base, with 14 bases between. The length of the CDR3 is 15 residues. The DNA of the CDR3 is TGTGCCAGCAGTATTGATGGGGGAGGGAACACTGAAGCTTTCTTT. Encoded protein: CASSIDGGGNTEAFF.

V and J are TRBV7-2 and TRBJ1-5; D is possibly TRBD1 (5 bases). V lost 1 base and J 6 bases, leaving 13 bases between the germline ends. Germline CDR1 is SGHTA and CDR2 is FQGNSA. The CDR3 is made up of 15 amino acids. CDR3 DNA sequence: TGTGCCAGCAGCTTAGGAGGGAGGGGCGGTCAGCCCCAGCATTTT. This gives the protein CASSLGGRGGQPQHF.

V is TRBV30 and J is TRBJ2-7; the D gene is possibly TRBD1 (5 bases). Germline V CDR1 and CDR2: GTSNPN, SVGIG (reference sequence). The CDR3 covers 14 residues. V lost 2 bases, J lost 2 bases, and 13 bases lay in between. The CDR3 region has the DNA TGTGCCTGGAGTAGGGGTAGCCTAACCTACGAGCAGTACTTC. Its protein is CAWSRGSLTYEQYF.

This sequence joins TRBV6-5 and TRBJ1-5; no clear D gene. The CDR3 covers 15 residues. CDR1 and CDR2 (germline): MNHEY, SVGAGI. V shed 5 bases and J shed 2 bases, with 13 bases lying between them. CDR3 bases: TGTGCCAGCAGTCCCCGGGTCCTAGGCAATCAGCCCCAGCATTTT. Amino acid sequence: CASSPRVLGNQPQHF.

V usage is TRBV29-1 and J usage is TRBJ2-3; D remains ambiguous. Trimming cost V 4 bases and J 0 bases, with 8 bases left between them. The length of the CDR3 is 13 residues. Germline CDR1 reads SQVTM; CDR2 reads ANQGSEA. CDR3 in amino acids: CSVGGDSTDTQYF. As DNA, the CDR3 is TGCAGCGTTGGTGGAGATAGCACAGATACGCAGTATTTT.

The rearrangement uses TRBV7-8 and TRBJ2-7; D is ambiguous. Germline lookup yields CDR1 SGHVS and CDR2 FQNEAQ. The CDR3 is 13 residues long. Trimming removed 4 bases from V and 6 bases from J, with 13 bases in between. CDR3 sequence: CASSSRPNGEQYF. The CDR3 DNA is TGTGCCAGCAGCTCTAGGCCAAACGGCGAGCAGTACTTC.

The V gene is TRBV5-6, the J gene TRBJ2-3, with D perhaps TRBD2 (5 bases). The CDR3 totals 13 residues. Per the germline V gene, CDR1 is SGHDT and CDR2 is YYEEEE. V lost 6 bases, J lost 2 bases, and 10 bases lay in between. CDR3 DNA: TGTGCCAGCACCTCCGGACTCACAGATACGCAGTATTTT. This sequence encodes CASTSGLTDTQYF.

The V gene is TRBV19, the J gene TRBJ1-1, with TRBD1 matching over 8 bases. CDR3 size: 12 residues. Germline V gene sequence: CDR1 LNHDA, CDR2 SQIVND (reference sequence). V trimming: 5 bases; J trimming: 11 bases; junction bases outside the gene matches: 7. CDR3 DNA: TGTGCCAGTAGTCCGAGGACAGGGAGGGCTTTCTTT. Its protein is CASSPRTGRAFF.

The chain joins TRBV21-1 to TRBJ2-7; TRBD1 reflects the table's D call only, with no check against the DNA. TRBV21-1 is noted as a pseudogene. There are 16 residues in the CDR3. CDR3 DNA: TGTGCCAGCACCCAAGGGGCCCCCCAAATGTCCTACGAGCAGTACTTC. The encoded protein is CASTQGAPQMSYEQYF.

The V and J genes are TRBV7-6 and TRBJ2-7; D uncertain. The CDR3 has 14 amino acids. Germline values: CDR1 SGHVS, CDR2 FNYEAQ. Trimming removed 1 base at V and 0 bases at J, with 7 bases between. CDR3 nucleotide sequence: TGTGCCAGCAGCTTAGGTCGGAGCTCCTACGAGCAGTACTTC. Amino acid sequence: CASSLGRSSYEQYF.

The chain joins TRBV28 to TRBJ2-7, with 9 bases aligning to TRBD1. This CDR3 contains 15 residues. Per the germline V gene, CDR1 is MDHEN and CDR2 is SYDVKM. The V segment lost 3 bases and the J segment 9 bases; nucleotides outside the gene matches: 12. The CDR3 protein is CASSFSGQGVGGQYF. The CDR3 DNA reads TGTGCCAGCAGTTTCTCGGGACAGGGAGTAGGCGGGCAGTACTTC.

The V and J genes are TRBV11-2 and TRBJ2-7; 8 nucleotides match TRBD2. Germline assignment: CDR1 SGHAT and CDR2 FQNNGV. CDR3 size: 14 residues. V lost 5 bases to trimming and J lost 1 base; unmatched junction nucleotides: 4. The CDR3 DNA sequence: TGTGCCAGCAGCCCCGCGGGGGGTTCCTACGAGCAGTACTTC. Residues: CASSPAGGSYEQYF.

The rearrangement uses TRBV5-1 and TRBJ2-7; 8 positions match TRBD2. This CDR3 contains 15 residues. J was trimmed by 4 bases and V by 1 base; bases with no gene match: 7. In germline, CDR1 is SGHRS, CDR2 YFSETQ. The CDR3 is CASSLTSGSGYEQYF. The DNA for the CDR3 is TGCGCCAGCAGCTTGACCAGCGGGAGCGGTTACGAGCAGTACTTC.

The chain recombines TRBV6-5 with TRBJ2-1; 11 positions match TRBD2. In germline, CDR1 is MNHEY, CDR2 SVGAGI. The V and J ends lost 10 bases and 7 bases, in that order; junction bases with no gene match: 9. This CDR3 contains 14 residues. DNA for the CDR3: TGTGCCACCCCGACTAGCGGGGTGGGGAATGAGCAGTTCTTC. Its protein is CATPTSGVGNEQFF.

The rearrangement joins TRBV5-8 to TRBJ2-3; the D is unclear. The CDR3 covers 8 residues. The germline V gene encodes CDR1 SGHTS and CDR2 YDEGEE. V was shortened by 3 bases and J by 12 bases, with 2 bases between the two germline ends. Here the CDR3 reads CASSSQYF. The CDR3, as DNA: TGTGCCAGCAGCTCTCAGTATTTT.